This entry concerns a single T cell receptor (beta chain). This is likely a read error, given that the CDR3 carries no conserved phenylalanine or tryptophan at its end. The limits of the CDR3 on the DNA are not certain, so only TCRdb's listed CDR3 is given. The data belong to a study of blood T cell repertoires in COVID-19. Looking at the study overall: The United States, Italy and Spain provided the acute and convalescent COVID-19 samples.

Produced via immunoSEQ multiplex PCR; TCRdb's table is partial and in-frame only. Here the sample spans a few hundred thousand clones, more than 70% being singletons. The CDR3 length is 10 residues, termini included. The source of this sequence is a man aged 25 to 45 who had recovered from COVID-19. Sequenced input: PBMCs or T cells enriched from blood (not recorded which). J is TRBJ1-5 and V is TRBV23-1. TRBV23-1 is known as an ORF, though its function is uncertain. CDR3 in amino acids: CASKPGRWDS.